A selection of T cell receptor beta chains follows, all from one sample in a study of T cells in localized non-small cell lung cancer. Profiling relied on immunoSEQ multiplex PCR, and the TCRdb table lists in-frame clones only, not all of them. The profile shows fewer than 25,000 clones, 85% to 90% of them singletons. Here the sequenced sample was peripheral blood, taken before any cancer treatment. The receptor source for this set is a woman between 40 and 69 years old with stage I lung adenocarcinoma. Each CDR3 is given with its conserved first and last residue. The D gene is left open where the match is weak. Some rows mark clone size as missing; the rest say once, few, many or name a class of expanded clone.

DNA	CDR3	V	size	D	J
TGTGCCATCAGTGAGTACGACAGGGGGGCCTCCTACGAGCAGTACTTC	CAISEYDRGASYEQYF	TRBV10-3	.	TRBD1	TRBJ2-7
TGTGCCAGCTCATCCGATACCTTCTACGAGCAGTACTTC	CASSSDTFYEQYF	TRBV18	.	.	TRBJ2-7
TGTGCCAGCAGCGCCCCTGTAGGAGGATACAATGAGCAGTTCTTC	CASSAPVGGYNEQFF	TRBV11-2	.	.	TRBJ2-1
TGTGCCAGCAGTGTCCAGGGAGTGGGCACAGATACGCAGTATTTT	CASSVQGVGTDTQYF	TRBV2	once	.	TRBJ2-3
TGTGCCTGGAAGGAATTGTCCGTTTCACCCCTCCACTTT	CAWKELSVSPLHF	TRBV30	.	.	TRBJ1-6
TGTGCCAGCAGCCCCCGCGGTCCTAGCATCACAGATACGCAGTATTTT	CASSPRGPSITDTQYF	TRBV7-2	.	.	TRBJ2-3
TGTGCCAGCTTAGCCAGAGTTCAAGAGACCCAGTACTTC	CASLARVQETQYF	TRBV18	.	.	TRBJ2-5
TGCGCCAGCAGCCCAGGGATGAGGGGCTACACCTTC	CASSPGMRGYTF	TRBV5-1	.	.	TRBJ1-2
TGTGCCAGCAGCTTCACCTCCGGGACACGAGAGACCCAGTACTTC	CASSFTSGTRETQYF	TRBV5-4	.	.	TRBJ2-5
TGTGCCAGCACCCCAGGGGAGGGAGGGGCCGGGGAGCTGTTTTTT	CASTPGEGGAGELFF	TRBV2	once	.	TRBJ2-2
TGTGCCAGCAGCCCACACCTAAGTAACACTGAAGCTTTCTTT	CASSPHLSNTEAFF	TRBV7-8	.	.	TRBJ1-1
TGTGCCAGCAGTGAAGGGCCCCGGCAAGATACGCAGTATTTT	CASSEGPRQDTQYF	TRBV25-1	.	.	TRBJ2-3
TGCGCCAGCAGCTCCCGGACAGGGTCGGGCACTGAAGCTTTCTTT	CASSSRTGSGTEAFF	TRBV5-1	.	TRBD1	TRBJ1-1
TGTGCCAGCAGCCCTGACAGGGCTGGCCGGCAGTTCTTC	CASSPDRAGRQFF	TRBV9	.	TRBD1	TRBJ2-1
TGTGCCAGCAGCTTGGCAGGGGAGGGGACCCTCCACTTT	CASSLAGEGTLHF	TRBV7-2	.	.	TRBJ1-6
TGTGCCAGCAGCGCTTACAGGGGACCAGATACGCAGTATTTT	CASSAYRGPDTQYF	TRBV5-4	.	TRBD1	TRBJ2-3
TGTGCCAGCAGCTTATCTACAGGGTTCGGCTATGGCTACACCTTC	CASSLSTGFGYGYTF	TRBV11-2	.	.	TRBJ1-2
TGCAGTGCTAGAGAGCCCAGGGGGCAGTACTTC	CSAREPRGQYF	TRBV20-1	.	.	TRBJ2-7
TGTGCCAGCAGTAGGAAACAGGGGAATCAGCCCCAGCATTTT	CASSRKQGNQPQHF	TRBV2	.	TRBD1	TRBJ1-5
TGTGCCGCATCAGAGAGGGGGCAAACAAATCAGCCCCAGCATTTT	CAASERGQTNQPQHF	TRBV10-3	.	TRBD1	TRBJ1-5
TGTGCCAGCAGCCAAAATTTGGGGGCTGGCAATCAGCCCCAGCATTTT	CASSQNLGAGNQPQHF	TRBV7-9	.	.	TRBJ1-5
TGTGCCAGCAGCTTAGAACCGGGACTGAACACTGAAGCTTTCTTT	CASSLEPGLNTEAFF	TRBV7-2	.	.	TRBJ1-1
TGCAGCGTTGTTTTCATCCGGACAGGGGGCACCGGGGAGCTGTTTTTT	CSVVFIRTGGTGELFF	TRBV29-1	.	TRBD1	TRBJ2-2
TGTGCCAGCAGCAGAGGACAGGGAGGGGAAAAACTGTTTTTT	CASSRGQGGEKLFF	TRBV5-4	.	TRBD1	TRBJ1-4
TGTGCCAGCAGCGTAGCTACCCAAACTTCACCCCTCCACTTT	CASSVATQTSPLHF	TRBV9	.	.	TRBJ1-6
TGTGCCAGCAGCCCGCAACAGGGGCAAAACAATGAGCAGTTCTTC	CASSPQQGQNNEQFF	TRBV11-3	.	TRBD1	TRBJ2-1
TGTGCCAGTAGTATAAGGACTAGCGGGGGTAACAATGAGCAGTTCTTC	CASSIRTSGGNNEQFF	TRBV19	.	TRBD2	TRBJ2-1
TGTGCCAGCAGCGTAGCGGGGGCCATGCTGTACAATGAGCAGTTCTTC	CASSVAGAMLYNEQFF	TRBV9	.	.	TRBJ2-1
TGTGCCAGCAGCTTAGCCGGACAGGGGTTGAATGAGCAGTTCTTC	CASSLAGQGLNEQFF	TRBV11-3	.	TRBD1	TRBJ2-1
TGTGCCAGCAGTGAAGGGCGTCAGCCCCAGCATTTT	CASSEGRQPQHF	TRBV6-1	medium-sized	.	TRBJ1-5
TGTGCCAGTGGGACAGTCAAAGAGGCTTACAATCAGCCCCAGCATTTT	CASGTVKEAYNQPQHF	TRBV5-3	.	TRBD1	TRBJ1-5
TGTGCCTGGAGTTTGGCTAACTCAGATACGCAGTATTTT	CAWSLANSDTQYF	TRBV30	once	.	TRBJ2-3
TGCGCCAGCAAAAGGGAAGAGGATACGCAGTATTTT	CASKREEDTQYF	TRBV5-1	.	.	TRBJ2-3
TGTGCCAGCAGCTTCACTTACAGGGGAATCATCAGGGACACTGAAGCTTTCTTT	CASSFTYRGIIRDTEAFF	TRBV11-3	.	TRBD1	TRBJ1-1
TGCAGCATTGACGCGCGAGACTCTGGAAACACCATATATTTT	CSIDARDSGNTIYF	TRBV29-1	.	.	TRBJ1-3
TGTGCCAGCAGCGTTACAGGGGCGGTGAACACTGAAGCTTTCTTT	CASSVTGAVNTEAFF	TRBV9	.	TRBD1	TRBJ1-1
TGTGCCAGCAGTTTATCGATTCTCTCCTACGAGCAGTACTTC	CASSLSILSYEQYF	TRBV27	few	.	TRBJ2-7
TGTGCCAGCAGCTTAGATAGTTTAGGACATAGGGAGCTGTTTTTT	CASSLDSLGHRELFF	TRBV11-2	.	.	TRBJ2-2
TGTGCCAGCAGTGAAGGACTAGCGGGCTCCTACGAGCAGTACTTC	CASSEGLAGSYEQYF	TRBV6-1	once	TRBD2	TRBJ2-7
TGCGCCAGCAGGTTTTGGGGCAGGTCCTACGAGCAGTACTTC	CASRFWGRSYEQYF	TRBV10-1	.	.	TRBJ2-7
TGTGCCAGCAGCACGTGGCAGGGGAAAGATACGCAGTATTTT	CASSTWQGKDTQYF	TRBV7-9	.	.	TRBJ2-3
TGTGCCAGCAGCTCCGCAGCCGACAAGGGGTTCTACGAGCAGTACTTC	CASSSAADKGFYEQYF	TRBV7-9	.	.	TRBJ2-7
TGTGCCAGCAGCTTAGAATCAGCCGGGGGTAAGTTCTTC	CASSLESAGGKFF	TRBV11-2	.	.	TRBJ2-1
TGTGCCTGGAGTGTAATATCCGGGACGGATGGCTACACCTTC	CAWSVISGTDGYTF	TRBV30	.	.	TRBJ1-2
TGTGCCAGCAGCCAAGATCCCCGACTAGCGGGGTCGAACACCGGGGAGCTGTTTTTT	CASSQDPRLAGSNTGELFF	TRBV14	.	TRBD2	TRBJ2-2
TGTGCCTGGAGCGAAAGACTAGCAGGGTACAATGAGCAGTTCTTC	CAWSERLAGYNEQFF	TRBV30	.	TRBD2	TRBJ2-1
TGTGCCAGCAGCTTGCAGGGTTTCAACGAGCAGTACTTC	CASSLQGFNEQYF	TRBV7-8	.	.	TRBJ2-7
TGTGCCATCAGGATGACAGGGGCACGGAACACCGGGGAGCTGTTTTTT	CAIRMTGARNTGELFF	TRBV10-3	.	TRBD1	TRBJ2-2
TGTGCCAGCAGTGAAGTCCTTGGCAGGGGGAGGAATGAGCAGTTCTTC	CASSEVLGRGRNEQFF	TRBV2	.	.	TRBJ2-1
TGCGCCAGCAGCCAAACCCCAACTGCAAGCGCCCAGCATTTT	CASSQTPTASAQHF	TRBV4-3	.	.	TRBJ1-5